This T cell receptor (beta chain) was obtained from a study of Ad26.COV2.S vaccination and SARS-CoV-2 variants. Repertoires were generated with immunoSEQ multiplex PCR, while TCRdb's copy carries only in-frame clones and drops some. This table has around 370,000 clones, about 92% appearing once. The sample consisted of peripheral blood, taken after recovery from COVID-19. The clonotype comes from a human donor who had recovered from COVID-19.

The CDR3 DNA follows: TGTGCCAGCAGCGTCACAGGATTCAATGAAAAACTGTTTTTT. Amino acids: CASSVTGFNEKLFF. This sequence joins TRBV7-8 and TRBJ1-4, with D perhaps TRBD1 (5 bases). The V gene lost 5 bases and the J gene lost 5 bases, with 12 bases spanning the gap. There are 14 residues in the CDR3. Per germline, CDR1 SGHVS and CDR2 FQNEAQ.